Below are 16 T cell receptor beta chains sequenced from a single sample in a study of blood T cell repertoires in COVID-19. The data were produced by immunoSEQ multiplex PCR, yet TCRdb's version contains in-frame clones alone and is incomplete. This sample has 350,000 to 550,000 clones, with 75% to 90% found just once. The sequenced material came from PBMCs or T cells enriched from blood (not recorded which). These receptor sequences come from a man aged 30 to 45 who had recovered from COVID-19.

The genes are TRBV5-1 and TRBJ2-5, with D maybe TRBD1 (6 bases). Germline V gives CDR1 SGHRS, CDR2 YFSETQ. The CDR3 is 14 residues long. V lost 2 bases to trimming and J lost 5 bases, with 13 bases between them. This chain's CDR3 is CASSFQGREETQYF. For the CDR3, the DNA is TGCGCCAGCAGCTTCCAGGGGCGCGAGGAGACCCAGTACTTC.

J is TRBJ2-7 and V is TRBV27; a possible D gene is TRBD1 (6 bases). CDR1 is MNHEY, CDR2 SMNVEV, per germline (reference sequence). This CDR3 has 14 residues. The V gene lost 4 bases and the J gene lost 6 bases, with 16 bases spanning the gap. CDR3 coding DNA: TGTGCCAGCAGTTCGTCCGGACAGATCGCCGAGCAGTACTTC. Translated: CASSSSGQIAEQYF.

The chain carries TRBV2 and TRBJ1-1; 7 bases map to TRBD1. Germline V gene sequence: CDR1 SNHLY, CDR2 FYNNEI. The V segment lost 6 bases and the J segment 4 bases; nucleotides outside the gene matches: 2. The CDR3 has 12 residues. The CDR3, as DNA: TGTGCCAGCAGGACAGGGAGCACTGAAGCTTTCTTT. As protein: CASRTGSTEAFF.

The count of this clone is one. The J gene is TRBJ1-6, the V gene TRBV3-1 (or the pseudogene TRBV3-2), with 10 bases lining up with TRBD1. The CDR3 totals 15 residues. J was trimmed by 9 bases and V by 1 base; bases with no gene match: 3. Germline assignment: CDR1 LGHDT and CDR2 YNNKEL (reference sequence). DNA for the CDR3: TGTGCCAGCAGCCAAGGGGACAGGGGATTTTCACCCCTCCACTTT. Amino acid sequence: CASSQGDRGFSPLHF.

The V call is TRBV27, the J call TRBJ2-5; TRBD2 matches 9 bases. This CDR3 has 16 amino acids. The germline gives CDR1 MNHEY, CDR2 SMNVEV (reference sequence). Germline trimming cut 5 bases from V and 5 bases from J; bases unmatched to any gene: 12. The CDR3 spells CASSPLAGVGRETQYF. The CDR3 coding sequence is TGTGCCAGCAGTCCATTAGCGGGAGTTGGCCGGGAGACCCAGTACTTC.

The V and J genes are TRBV19 and TRBJ1-1; D unresolved. This CDR3 is 17 amino acids long. Germline CDR1 LNHDA, CDR2 SQIVND (reference sequence). V lost 7 bases and J 0 bases, leaving 21 bases between the germline ends. CDR3: CASIPWGSGSMNTEAFF. The CDR3 bases are TGTGCCAGTATCCCATGGGGATCGGGGTCCATGAACACTGAAGCTTTCTTT.

The chain couples TRBV29-1 to TRBJ2-5; 7 nucleotides agree with TRBD2. Trimming at V came to 2 bases and at J to 0 bases, leaving 6 bases not matched to a gene. The CDR3 totals 15 residues. The germline CDR1 and CDR2 sequences are SQVTM and ANQGSEA. CDR3 loop: CSVELPSGYQETQYF. The CDR3 coding sequence is TGCAGCGTTGAACTTCCTAGCGGCTACCAAGAGACCCAGTACTTC.

V and J are TRBV6-5 and TRBJ2-7; 7 nucleotides line up with TRBD2. V was clipped by 2 bases and J by 6 bases; unmatched bases: 10. Germline CDR1 MNHEY, CDR2 SVGAGI. This CDR3 region has 15 residues. In nucleotides, the CDR3 is TGTGCCAGCAGTTACAATTGGGAGGGAGGGAGCGAGCAGTACTTC. Translation gives CASSYNWEGGSEQYF.

This clone was observed once. The genes are TRBV23-1 and TRBJ1-5; D gene uncertain. TRBV23-1 is known as an ORF, though its function is uncertain. The CDR3 contains 15 residues. V lost 4 bases and J 7 bases, leaving 17 bases between the germline ends. The CDR3 sequence is CASSRHSGFAQPQHF. The CDR3 nucleotides read TGCGCCAGCAGTCGCCACAGCGGATTCGCACAGCCCCAGCATTTT.

The CDR3 DNA sequence: TGTGCCAGCTCACCCCGGGGACGGACAGTGACTGCCTACGAGCAGTACTTC. Its protein is CASSPRGRTVTAYEQYF. The rearrangement uses TRBV18 and TRBJ2-7; D perhaps matches TRBD1 (6 bases). This CDR3 has 17 residues. Germline V lookup: CDR1 KGHSH, CDR2 LQKENI. V lost 3 bases and J lost 2, with 20 bases in between. Full variable domain (missing parts from reference TRBV18 and TRBJ2-7): NAGVMQNPRHLVRRRGQEARLRCSPMKGHSHVYWYRQLPEEGLKFMVYLQKENIIDESGMPKERFSAEFPKEGPSILRIQQVVRGDSAAYFCASSPRGRTVTAYEQYFGPGTRLTVT.

Regarding this clone: Other DNA variants within this sample encode the same CDR3. This sequence joins TRBV19 and TRBJ1-1, with D uncertain. Trimming removed 5 bases at V and 0 bases at J, with 7 bases between. The germline CDR1 and CDR2 sequences are LNHDA and SQIVND (reference sequence). The CDR3 contains 13 residues. CDR3 sequence reads: CASSGGLNTEAFF. In DNA form, the CDR3 reads TGTGCCAGTAGTGGCGGGTTGAACACTGAAGCTTTCTTT. The whole variable domain, remainder taken from reference TRBV19 and TRBJ1-1, is DGGITQSPKYLFRKEGQNVTLSCEQNLNHDAMYWYRQDPGQGLRLIYYSQIVNDFQKGDIAEGYSVSREKKESFPLTVTSAQKNPTAFYLCASSGGLNTEAFFGQGTRLTVV.

V usage is TRBV25-1 and J usage is TRBJ1-2; TRBD1 matches at 8 bases. V gave up 3 bases and J gave up 5 bases; unmatched junction bases: 11. The CDR3 totals 16 residues. Germline lookup yields CDR1 MGHDK and CDR2 SYGVNS. CDR3 bases: TGTGCCAGCAGTGACCCGGGACCGGGACAGGTTTATGGCTACACCTTC. This translates into CASSDPGPGQVYGYTF.

This clone appeared a single time. This chain connects TRBV28 to TRBJ1-1, with unresolved D. V was cut by 3 bases and J by 1 base, with 9 bases left in between. The CDR3 runs 14 residues. Looked up from germline, CDR1 is MDHEN and CDR2 is SYDVKM. The CDR3 protein is CASSFINGNTEAFF. CDR3 sequence (DNA): TGTGCCAGCAGTTTCATCAACGGGAACACTGAAGCTTTCTTT.

This clone was recorded once. J is TRBJ2-7 and V is TRBV7-2; TRBD1 matches 7 bases. This CDR3 contains 14 residues. Germline CDR1 and CDR2: SGHTA and FQGNSA. V shed 1 base, J shed 2 bases, and the junction held 2 bases outside the gene matches. As DNA, the CDR3 is TGTGCCAGCAGCTTAGTTACAGGGGCCTACGAGCAGTACTTC. The encoded protein is CASSLVTGAYEQYF.

The chain couples TRBV19 to TRBJ2-7; the match to TRBD2 covers 13 bases. CDR3 length: 17 amino acids. The J segment lost 6 bases and the V segment lost 6 bases, leaving 14 bases of the junction unmatched. The germline V gene encodes CDR1 LNHDA and CDR2 SQIVND (reference sequence). CDR3 in amino acids: CASRPSGTSGVSGEQYF. DNA of the CDR3: TGTGCCAGTAGGCCCTCTGGGACTAGCGGGGTCTCGGGCGAGCAGTACTTC.

This chain uses TRBV28 with TRBJ2-7, with 10 positions matching TRBD1. Germline assignment: CDR1 MDHEN and CDR2 SYDVKM. This CDR3 is 14 amino acids long. V was clipped by 9 bases and J by 6 bases; unmatched bases: 11. The CDR3 is CASRPGQGHIEQYF. The CDR3 DNA sequence: TGTGCCAGTCGACCGGGACAGGGGCACATCGAGCAGTACTTC.